A selection of T cell receptor beta chains follows, all from one sample in a study of blood T cells in healthy people across ages. TCRdb called the 5' RACE reads again in MiXCR, with one record for every CDR3 protein. The data contain about 640,000 distinct CDR3 sequences, approximately 59% of them singletons. Sequencing was carried out using blood. These TCRs come from a man aged 55 to 69 in good health. Each CDR3 is given with its conserved first and last residue. Fields, in order: V gene, clone size, J gene, D gene, CDR3 DNA, CDR3 protein. A D gene is named only where the DNA matches it firmly. Only part of the rows carry a size: once, few, many, or a class if the clone is expanded.

>TRBV7-2|.|TRBJ1-2|.
TGTGCCAGCAGTGCGGACGGGTACTATGGCTACACCTTC
CASSADGYYGYTF
>TRBV5-1|.|TRBJ2-5|.
TGCGCCAGCAGCCCGGACAGTGGAACCCAAGAGACCCAGTACTTC
CASSPDSGTQETQYF
>TRBV5-1|few|TRBJ2-5|TRBD1
TGCGCCAGCAGCTTGCGACAGGGTACCTACCAAGAGACCCAGTACTTC
CASSLRQGTYQETQYF
>TRBV9|.|TRBJ2-7|TRBD2
TGTGCCAGCAGCGTAGGGGAGGGAAGCTCCTACGAGCAGTACTTC
CASSVGEGSSYEQYF
>TRBV9|.|TRBJ2-1|.
TGTGCCAGCAGCGTAGCGTACGGGAGCTCCTACAATGAGCAGTTCTTC
CASSVAYGSSYNEQFF
>TRBV4-2|.|TRBJ2-3|.
TGTGCCAGCAGCCAAGGTCGGGCCCCTGGCGGATTCACAGATACGCAGTATTTT
CASSQGRAPGGFTDTQYF
>TRBV2|.|TRBJ2-5|TRBD2
TGTGCCAGCAGAGACGGACTAGCGGGGGGGCAAGAGACCCAGTACTTT
CASRDGLAGGQETQYF
>TRBV12-3/TRBV12-4|once|TRBJ2-2|TRBD1
TGTGCCAGCAGTTTAAGGGCGGGACAGGTCATCGCGAACACCGGGGAGCTGTTTTTT
CASSLRAGQVIANTGELFF
>TRBV7-9|.|TRBJ2-2|.
TGTGCCAGCAGCTTAGTTGTCGGGGAGCTGTTTTTT
CASSLVVGELFF
>TRBV7-9|.|TRBJ2-7|TRBD2
TGTGCCAGCAGGGGCGGGGTAGCGGGGACCTACGAGCAGTACTTC
CASRGGVAGTYEQYF
>TRBV28|.|TRBJ2-7|.
TGTGCCAGCAGTTCAGATCAATTCGAGCAGTACTTC
CASSSDQFEQYF
>TRBV6-5|few|TRBJ2-3|.
TGTGCCAGCAGTTATTCGGATCCTAGCACAGATACGCAGTATTTT
CASSYSDPSTDTQYF
>TRBV5-1|.|TRBJ1-6|TRBD1
TGCGCCAGCAGCTTCGACAGGGGTAATTCACCCCTCCACTTT
CASSFDRGNSPLHF
>TRBV29-1|few|TRBJ2-5|.
TGCAGCGTTGCCCGACAGGAGGAGACCCAGTACTTC
CSVARQEETQYF
>TRBV3-1|.|TRBJ2-7|.
TGTGCCAGCAGCCCCCGGGGGGCCCGGTTCCACGAGCAGTACTTC
CASSPRGARFHEQYF
>TRBV28|.|TRBJ2-7|TRBD1
TGTGCCAGCACCAAGGGGGCGTCGGGCGAGCAGTACTTC
CASTKGASGEQYF
>TRBV7-8|.|TRBJ2-3|TRBD2
TGTGCCAGCAGCGCACAGGGACTAGCGGGGGATACGCAGTATTTT
CASSAQGLAGDTQYF
>TRBV12-3/TRBV12-4|.|TRBJ2-3|.
TGTGCCAGCAGTTTGGAAAGAGCGATCACAGATACGCAGTATTTT
CASSLERAITDTQYF
>TRBV7-9|once|TRBJ2-1|.
TGTGCCAGCAGCTTTAGAGGGGATAAACGCTCCTACAATGAGCAGTTCTTC
CASSFRGDKRSYNEQFF